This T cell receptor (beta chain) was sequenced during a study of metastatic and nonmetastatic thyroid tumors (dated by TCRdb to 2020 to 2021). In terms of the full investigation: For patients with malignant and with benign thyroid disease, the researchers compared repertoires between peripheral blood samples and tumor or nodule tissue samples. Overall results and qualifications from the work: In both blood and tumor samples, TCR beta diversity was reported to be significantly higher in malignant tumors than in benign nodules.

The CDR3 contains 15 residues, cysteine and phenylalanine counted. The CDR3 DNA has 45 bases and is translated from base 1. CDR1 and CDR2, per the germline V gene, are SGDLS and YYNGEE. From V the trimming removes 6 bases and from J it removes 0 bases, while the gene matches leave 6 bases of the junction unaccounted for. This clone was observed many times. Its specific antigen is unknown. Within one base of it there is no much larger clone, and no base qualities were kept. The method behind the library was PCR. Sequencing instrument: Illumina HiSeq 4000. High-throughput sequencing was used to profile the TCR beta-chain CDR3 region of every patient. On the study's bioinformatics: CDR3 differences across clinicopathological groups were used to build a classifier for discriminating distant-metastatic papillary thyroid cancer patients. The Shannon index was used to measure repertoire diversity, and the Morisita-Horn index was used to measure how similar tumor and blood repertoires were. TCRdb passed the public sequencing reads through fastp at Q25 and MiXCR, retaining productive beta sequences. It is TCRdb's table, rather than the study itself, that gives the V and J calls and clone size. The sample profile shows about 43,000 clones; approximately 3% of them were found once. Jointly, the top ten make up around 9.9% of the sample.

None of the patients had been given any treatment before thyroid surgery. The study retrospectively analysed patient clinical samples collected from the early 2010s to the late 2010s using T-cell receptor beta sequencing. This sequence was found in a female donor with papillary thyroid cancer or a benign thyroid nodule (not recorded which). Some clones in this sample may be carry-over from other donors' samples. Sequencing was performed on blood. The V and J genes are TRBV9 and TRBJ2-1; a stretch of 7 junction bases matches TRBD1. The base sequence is TGTGCCAGCACCCGACAGGGAAACTCCTACAATGAGCAGTTCTTC. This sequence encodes CASTRQGNSYNEQFF.